This T cell receptor beta chain was profiled in a study of blood T cell repertoires in COVID-19. Study-level background: Samples of COVID-19 (acute and convalescent) were obtained from the United States, Italy and Spain. PBMCs, B-cell-depleted T cells, or T cells were the source of the cDNA or gDNA that made up the material.

Authors' data handling: The assay estimated nucleated cells by amplifying reference gene primers. Assay used: immunoSEQ multiplex PCR; TCRdb lists only in-frame clones, some missing. That table gives V, J and clone size, and the DNA gave D and trimming. The table shows 130,000 to 150,000 clones, with more than 80% occurring only once. The ends lost 4 bases at V and 4 bases at J; junction bases unmatched: 5. CDR1 and CDR2 (germline): SGHDT, YYEEEE. The length of the CDR3 is 13 residues. Sequenced material: peripheral blood. The source of this sequence is a human donor with acute or convalescent COVID-19. The donor label of this sample is uncertain. The chain combines TRBV5-6 with TRBJ2-7; 7 bases fit TRBD1. The CDR3 DNA reads TGTGCCAGCAGCCAGGGGGAGAGGTACGAGCAGTACGTC. Amino acids: CASSQGERYEQYV.